This T cell receptor beta chain was captured in a study of regulatory T cells in long-lasting Graves disease. General study results and limits: The analysis examined peripheral blood only and excluded thyroid tissue.

Both iRepertoire HTBI primers and Arm-PCR of CDR3 regions were used to build the TCR beta libraries. TCRdb called the multiplex PCR reads again in MiXCR, with one record for every CDR3 protein. The table includes over 350,000 distinct CDR3 sequences, 15% detected once. Time point denoted: newly diagnosed GD, antithyroid drugs for less than 3 months. PBMC-derived RNA was used for the TCR library. This clonotype was seen only a few times. Its antigen is still unknown. A much larger clone differs from this one at a single base, so this may be a read error. There are 20 residues in the CDR3. The germline CDR1 and CDR2 sequences are MGHDK and SYGVNS. This same sample was also part of a study on T cells in Graves' hyperthyroidism and ophthalmopathy.

The TCR was taken from a middle-aged woman with Graves disease. The V call is TRBV25-1, the J call TRBJ2-1; 12 bases line up with TRBD2. The sequencing used peripheral blood mononuclear cells (PBMCs), collected at new diagnosis, from a patient treated with antithyroid drugs. Here the CDR3 DNA reads TGTGCCAGCAGTGAACCGACTAGCGGGAGCCACCGCAACACAGCCAATGTGCAGTTCTTC. It codes for CASSEPTSGSHRNTANVQFF.